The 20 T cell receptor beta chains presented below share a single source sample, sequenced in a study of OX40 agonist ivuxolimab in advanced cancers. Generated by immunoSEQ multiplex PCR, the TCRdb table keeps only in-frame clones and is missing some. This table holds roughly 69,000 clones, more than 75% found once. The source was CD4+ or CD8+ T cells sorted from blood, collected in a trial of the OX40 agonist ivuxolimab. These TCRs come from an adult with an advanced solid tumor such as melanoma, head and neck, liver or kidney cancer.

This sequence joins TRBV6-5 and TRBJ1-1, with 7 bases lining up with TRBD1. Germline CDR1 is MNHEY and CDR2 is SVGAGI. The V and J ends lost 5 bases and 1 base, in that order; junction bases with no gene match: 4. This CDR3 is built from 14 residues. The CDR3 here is CASSGGQWNTEAFF. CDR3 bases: TGTGCCAGCAGTGGGGGACAGTGGAACACTGAAGCTTTCTTT.

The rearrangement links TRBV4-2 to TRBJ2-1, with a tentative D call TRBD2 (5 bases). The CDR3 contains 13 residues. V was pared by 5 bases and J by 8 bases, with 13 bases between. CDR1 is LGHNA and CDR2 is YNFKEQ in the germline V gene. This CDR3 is CASSRQLEHEQFF. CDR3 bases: TGTGCCAGCAGCAGACAACTAGAGCATGAGCAGTTCTTC.

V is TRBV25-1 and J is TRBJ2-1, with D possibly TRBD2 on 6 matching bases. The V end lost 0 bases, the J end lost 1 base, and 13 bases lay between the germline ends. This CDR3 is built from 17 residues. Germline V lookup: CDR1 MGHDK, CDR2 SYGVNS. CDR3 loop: CASSEYRRAVSYNEQFF. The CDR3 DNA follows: TGTGCCAGCAGTGAATATAGGAGGGCAGTATCCTACAATGAGCAGTTCTTC.

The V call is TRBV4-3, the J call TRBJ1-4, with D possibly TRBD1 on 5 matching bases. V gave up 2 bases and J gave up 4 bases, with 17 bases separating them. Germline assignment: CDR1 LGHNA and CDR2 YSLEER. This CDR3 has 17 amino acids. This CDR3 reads CASSQTAPPGYNEKLFF. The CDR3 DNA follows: TGCGCCAGCAGCCAAACAGCTCCCCCAGGGTATAATGAAAAACTGTTTTTT.

The CDR3 region is CASSIEGWTGELFF. The CDR3, as DNA: TGTGCCAGTAGTATTGAGGGTTGGACCGGGGAGCTGTTTTTT. The rearrangement joins TRBV19 to TRBJ2-2; perhaps TRBD2 as D (5 bases). Trimming took 3 bases from V and 5 from J, leaving 10 bases between them. CDR1 and CDR2 from the germline V gene are LNHDA and SQIVND (reference sequence). CDR3 size: 14 residues.

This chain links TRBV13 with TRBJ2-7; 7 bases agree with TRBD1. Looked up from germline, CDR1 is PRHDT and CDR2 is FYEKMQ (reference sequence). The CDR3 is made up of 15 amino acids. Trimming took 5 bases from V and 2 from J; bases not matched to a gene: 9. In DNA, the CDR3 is TGTGCCAGCAGCCACAGGGGCCAGTTCCCCTACGAGCAGTACTTC. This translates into CASSHRGQFPYEQYF. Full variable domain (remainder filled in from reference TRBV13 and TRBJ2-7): AAGVIQSPRHLIKEKRETATLKCYPIPRHDTVYWYQQGPGQDPQFLISFYEKMQSDKGSIPDRFSAQQFSDYHSELNMSSLELGDSALYFCASSHRGQFPYEQYFGPGTRLTVT.

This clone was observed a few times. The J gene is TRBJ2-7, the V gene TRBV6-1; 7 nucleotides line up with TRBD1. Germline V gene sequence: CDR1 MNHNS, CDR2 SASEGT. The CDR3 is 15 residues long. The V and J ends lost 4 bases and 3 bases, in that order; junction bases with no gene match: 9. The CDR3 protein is CASSGPGGIFYEQYF. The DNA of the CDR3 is TGTGCCAGCAGTGGTCCAGGGGGTATTTTCTACGAGCAGTACTTC.

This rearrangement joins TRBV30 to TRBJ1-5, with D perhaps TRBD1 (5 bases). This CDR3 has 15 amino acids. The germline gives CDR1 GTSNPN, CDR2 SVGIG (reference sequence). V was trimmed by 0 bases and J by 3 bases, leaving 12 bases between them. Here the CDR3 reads CAWSVWGSINQPQHF. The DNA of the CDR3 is TGTGCCTGGAGTGTATGGGGGTCTATCAATCAGCCCCAGCATTTT.

The CDR3 sequence: CASSPDTLEAFF. The CDR3 coding sequence is TGTGCCAGCAGCCCGGACACTCTGGAAGCTTTCTTT. This chain links TRBV7-9 with TRBJ1-1, with a possible D match to TRBD1 (5 bases). Germline assignment: CDR1 SEHNR and CDR2 FQNEAQ (reference sequence). V was trimmed by 5 bases and J by 8 bases, leaving 12 bases between them. The CDR3 has 12 residues.

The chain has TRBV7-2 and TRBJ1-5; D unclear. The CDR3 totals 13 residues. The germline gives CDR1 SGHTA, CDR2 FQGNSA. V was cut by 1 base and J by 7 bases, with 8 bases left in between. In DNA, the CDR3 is TGTGCCAGCAGCTTAGATAGTGTACAGCCCCAGCATTTT. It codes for CASSLDSVQPQHF.

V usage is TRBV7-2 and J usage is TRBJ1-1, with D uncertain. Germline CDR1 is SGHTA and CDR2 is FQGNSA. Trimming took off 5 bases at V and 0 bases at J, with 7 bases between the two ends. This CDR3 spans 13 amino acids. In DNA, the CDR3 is TGTGCCAGCAGCCCGGCCATGAACACTGAAGCTTTCTTT. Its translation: CASSPAMNTEAFF.

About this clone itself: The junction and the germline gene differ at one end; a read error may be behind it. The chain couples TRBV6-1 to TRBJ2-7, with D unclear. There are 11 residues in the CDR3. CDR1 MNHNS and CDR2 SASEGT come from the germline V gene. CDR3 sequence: CASSDSNEQYF. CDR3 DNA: TGTGCCAGCAGTGACTCCAACGAGCAGTACTTC.

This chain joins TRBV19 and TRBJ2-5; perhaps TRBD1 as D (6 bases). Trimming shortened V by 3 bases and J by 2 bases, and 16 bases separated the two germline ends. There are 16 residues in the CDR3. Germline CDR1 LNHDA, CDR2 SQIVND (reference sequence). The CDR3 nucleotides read TGTGCCAGTAGTATTGGGGCAGGGGCCCTACAAGAGACCCAGTACTTC. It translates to CASSIGAGALQETQYF.

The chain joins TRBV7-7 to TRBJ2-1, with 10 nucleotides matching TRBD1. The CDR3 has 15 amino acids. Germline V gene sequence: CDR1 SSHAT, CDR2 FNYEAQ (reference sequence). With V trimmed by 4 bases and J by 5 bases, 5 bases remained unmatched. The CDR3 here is CASSSGQGTHNEQFF. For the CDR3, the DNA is TGTGCCAGCAGCTCGGGACAGGGGACGCACAATGAGCAGTTCTTC.

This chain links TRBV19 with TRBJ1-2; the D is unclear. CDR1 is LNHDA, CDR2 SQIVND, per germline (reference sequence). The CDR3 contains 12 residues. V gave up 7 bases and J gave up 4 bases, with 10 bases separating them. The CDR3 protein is CASMTASYGYTF. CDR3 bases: TGTGCCAGTATGACCGCCAGCTATGGCTACACCTTC.

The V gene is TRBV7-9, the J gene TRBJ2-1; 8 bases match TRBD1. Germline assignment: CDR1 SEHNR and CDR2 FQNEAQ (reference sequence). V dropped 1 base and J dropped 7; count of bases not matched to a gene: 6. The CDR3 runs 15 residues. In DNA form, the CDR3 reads TGTGCCAGCAGCTTAGGTGCCAGGGGGCGAAATGAGCAGTTCTTC. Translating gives CASSLGARGRNEQFF.

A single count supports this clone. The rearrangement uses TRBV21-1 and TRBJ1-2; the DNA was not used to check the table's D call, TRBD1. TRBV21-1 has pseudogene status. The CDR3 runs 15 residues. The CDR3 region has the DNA TGTGCCAGCAGCAAAGCTTGGGGGCGTATGTCCGGCTACACCTTC. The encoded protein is CASSKAWGRMSGYTF.

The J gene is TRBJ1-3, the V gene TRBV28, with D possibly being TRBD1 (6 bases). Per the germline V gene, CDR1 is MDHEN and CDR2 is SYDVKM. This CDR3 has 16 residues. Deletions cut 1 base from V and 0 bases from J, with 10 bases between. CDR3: CASSLYRGLSGNTIYF. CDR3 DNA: TGTGCCAGCAGTTTATATCGGGGGCTCTCTGGAAACACCATATATTTT.

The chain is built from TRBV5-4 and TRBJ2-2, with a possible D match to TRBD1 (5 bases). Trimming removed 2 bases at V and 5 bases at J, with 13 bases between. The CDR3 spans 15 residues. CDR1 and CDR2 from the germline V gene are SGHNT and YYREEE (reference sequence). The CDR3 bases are TGTGCCAGCAGCTTCCAGGGCTTGGGGACCGGGGAGCTGTTTTTT. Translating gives CASSFQGLGTGELFF.

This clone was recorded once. The chain's CDR3 is CASGKQVGEQYF. The CDR3 bases are TGTGCCAGCGGGAAACAGGTTGGCGAGCAGTACTTC. The gene calls are TRBV11-2 and TRBJ2-7, with D maybe TRBD1 (5 bases). CDR1 and CDR2 (germline): SGHAT, FQNNGV. The germline V and J ends were trimmed by 8 bases and 6 bases, with 14 bases remaining between them. The CDR3 totals 12 residues. The entire variable domain, with the rest obtained from reference TRBV11-2 and TRBJ2-7, is as follows: EAGVAQSPRYKIIEKRQSVAFWCNPISGHATLYWYQQILGQGPKLLIQFQNNGVVDDSQLPKDRFSAERLKGVDSTLKIQPAKLEDSAVYLCASGKQVGEQYFGPGTRLTVT.